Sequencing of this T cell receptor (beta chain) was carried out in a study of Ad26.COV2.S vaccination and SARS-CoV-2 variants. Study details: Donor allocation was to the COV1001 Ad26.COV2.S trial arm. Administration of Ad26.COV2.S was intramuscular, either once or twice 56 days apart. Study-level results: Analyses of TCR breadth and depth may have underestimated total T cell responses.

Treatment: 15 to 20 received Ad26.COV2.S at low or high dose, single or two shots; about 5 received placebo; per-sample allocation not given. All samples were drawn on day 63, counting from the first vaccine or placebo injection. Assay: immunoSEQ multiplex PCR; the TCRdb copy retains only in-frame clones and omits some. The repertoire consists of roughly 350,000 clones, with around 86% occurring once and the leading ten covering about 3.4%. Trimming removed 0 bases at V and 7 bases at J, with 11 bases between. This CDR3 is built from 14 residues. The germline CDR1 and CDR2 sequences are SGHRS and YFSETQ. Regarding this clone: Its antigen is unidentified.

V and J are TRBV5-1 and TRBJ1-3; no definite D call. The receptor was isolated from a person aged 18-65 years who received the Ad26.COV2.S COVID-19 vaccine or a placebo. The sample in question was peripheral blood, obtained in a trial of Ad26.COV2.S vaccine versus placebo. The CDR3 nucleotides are TGCGCCAGCAGCTTGGGGCAGGCCGGCAACACCATATATTTT. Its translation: CASSLGQAGNTIYF.